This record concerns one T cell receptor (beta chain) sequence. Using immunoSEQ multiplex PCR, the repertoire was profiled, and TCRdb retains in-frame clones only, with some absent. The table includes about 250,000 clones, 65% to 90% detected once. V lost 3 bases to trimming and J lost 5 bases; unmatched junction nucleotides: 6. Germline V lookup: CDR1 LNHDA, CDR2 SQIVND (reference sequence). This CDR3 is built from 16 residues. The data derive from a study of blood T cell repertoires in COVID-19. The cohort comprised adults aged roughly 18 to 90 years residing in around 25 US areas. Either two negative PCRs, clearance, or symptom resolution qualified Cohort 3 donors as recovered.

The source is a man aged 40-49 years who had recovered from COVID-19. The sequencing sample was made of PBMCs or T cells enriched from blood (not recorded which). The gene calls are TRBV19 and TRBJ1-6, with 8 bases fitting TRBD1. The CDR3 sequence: CASSIQGAVNNSPLHF. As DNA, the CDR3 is TGTGCCAGTAGTATTCAGGGGGCGGTAAATAATTCACCCCTCCACTTT.